A selection of T cell receptor beta chains follows, all from one sample in a study of response to subunit inactivated influenza vaccine. TCRdb analysed the RT-PCR reads with MiXCR anew, one entry per CDR3 protein. This sample carries 450,000 to 600,000 distinct CDR3 sequences, 16% of them seen once, and the ten largest clones take around 3%. Specimen: CD4+ T cells sorted from PBMCs, collected less than 30 months after vaccination. The receptor source for this set is a man between 50 and 75 years old who received an inactivated influenza vaccine. Each CDR3 is given with its conserved first and last residue. The D gene is left open where the match is weak. A clone size is listed for some rows: how often the clone was seen (once, few, many), or a class if it is expanded.

>.|.|TRBV10-3|TRBJ1-6
CAISGETGSYNSPLHF
TGTGCCATCAGTGGGGAGACGGGGAGCTATAATTCACCCCTCCACTTT
>.|TRBD1|TRBV7-2|TRBJ2-7
CASSTRTGVGYEQYF
TGTGCCAGCAGCACTAGGACAGGGGTTGGCTACGAGCAGTACTTC
>.|.|TRBV5-1|TRBJ2-1
CASSLDRGRNEQFF
TGCGCCAGCAGCCTGGATAGAGGACGCAATGAGCAGTTCTTC
>many|TRBD1|TRBV5-1|TRBJ1-1
CSSTGASMNTEAFF
TGCTCCTCGACAGGGGCCTCTATGAACACTGAAGCTTTCTTT
>.|.|TRBV5-1|TRBJ2-1
CASKVEGGDNEQFF
TGCGCCAGCAAGGTCGAGGGGGGGGACAATGAGCAGTTCTTC
>.|.|TRBV12-3/TRBV12-4|TRBJ1-6
CASRGGTSPLHF
TGTGCCAGCAGAGGAGGGACTTCACCCCTCCACTTT
>many|TRBD1|TRBV5-1|TRBJ2-1
CASSPGQGFPLEQFF
TGCGCCAGCAGCCCGGGACAGGGGTTCCCCCTTGAGCAGTTCTTC
>few|TRBD2|TRBV5-1|TRBJ2-3
CASSLVPLTAGGSTDTQYF
TGCGCCAGCAGCTTGGTCCCCCTTACAGCGGGGGGATCCACAGATACGCAGTATTTT
>few|.|TRBV4-3|TRBJ2-6
CASSQEGRQAGAGANVLTF
TGCGCCAGCAGCCAAGAAGGAAGGCAGGCTGGGGCTGGGGCCAACGTCCTGACTTTC
>few|.|TRBV12-3/TRBV12-4|TRBJ2-7
CASSGAKPYEQYF
TGTGCCAGCAGTGGGGCCAAGCCCTACGAGCAGTACTTC
>many|TRBD2|TRBV5-5|TRBJ2-2
CASSTAPSGTNTGELFF
TGTGCCAGCAGTACAGCTCCTAGCGGGACGAACACCGGGGAGCTGTTTTTT
>.|.|TRBV18|TRBJ2-3
CASSALRDPDTQYF
TGTGCCAGCTCAGCTCTAAGAGACCCAGATACGCAGTATTTT
>.|.|TRBV20-1|TRBJ1-4
CSARGQGGQKLFF
TGCAGTGCTAGAGGGCAGGGAGGGCAAAAACTGTTTTTT
>few|TRBD1|TRBV24-1|TRBJ2-3
CATSDTGVKGRYGSADTQYF
TGTGCCACCAGTGATACAGGGGTTAAGGGGAGATATGGGTCGGCAGATACGCAGTATTTT
>few|.|TRBV4-3|TRBJ2-7
CASSQETGALYEQYF
TGCGCCAGCAGCCAAGAGACAGGAGCCCTCTACGAGCAGTACTTC
>few|TRBD2|TRBV2|TRBJ2-2
CASKGTSGTGELFF
TGTGCCTCTAAGGGGACTAGCGGGACCGGGGAGCTGTTTTTT
>.|TRBD1|TRBV11-1|TRBJ2-6
CASRPTGTGGSGANVLTF
TGTGCCAGCAGACCGACCGGGACAGGGGGATCCGGGGCCAACGTCCTGACTTTC
>.|.|TRBV12-3/TRBV12-4|TRBJ2-2
CASSKARRNTGELFF
TGTGCCAGCAGTAAGGCTAGGAGAAACACCGGGGAGCTGTTTTTT
>.|.|TRBV5-1|TRBJ2-5
CASSEFQGGKETQYF
TGCGCCAGCAGCGAGTTTCAGGGAGGAAAAGAGACCCAGTACTTC
>.|.|TRBV20-1|TRBJ1-1
CSAREQGSPNTEAFF
TGCAGTGCTAGAGAACAGGGTTCCCCGAACACTGAAGCTTTCTTT
>.|TRBD2|TRBV7-9|TRBJ2-2
CASSPERGGTGELFF
TGTGCCAGCAGCCCGGAGCGGGGGGGCACCGGGGAGCTGTTTTTT
>.|TRBD1|TRBV7-9|TRBJ1-4
CASSLDRGVEKLFF
TGTGCCAGCAGCCTGGACAGGGGAGTTGAAAAACTGTTTTTT
>.|TRBD1|TRBV27|TRBJ1-1
CASSFLGTGVTEAFF
TGTGCCAGCAGTTTCTTAGGGACAGGGGTTACTGAAGCTTTCTTT
>.|.|TRBV5-1|TRBJ1-6
CASSLETTGLNSPLHF
TGCGCCAGCAGCTTGGAGACCACGGGCTTAAATTCACCCCTCCACTTT
>few|.|TRBV12-3/TRBV12-4|TRBJ2-5
CASSPTGPGETQYF
TGTGCCAGCAGTCCAACAGGGCCTGGGGAGACCCAGTACTTC
>few|.|TRBV3-1|TRBJ2-1
CASSHAVDYRTLNEQFF
TGTGCCAGCAGCCACGCCGTGGACTACCGGACCCTCAATGAGCAGTTCTTC
>few|TRBD1|TRBV29-1|TRBJ2-7
CSVGGTGTGAYEQYF
TGCAGCGTGGGGGGCACCGGGACAGGGGCCTACGAGCAGTACTTC
>few|.|TRBV5-1|TRBJ2-3
CASSPFGLHTDTQYF
TGCGCCAGCAGCCCCTTCGGATTACACACAGATACGCAGTATTTT
>few|.|TRBV6-1|TRBJ2-1
CASRESGYYNEQFF
TGTGCCAGCAGGGAGAGCGGATACTACAATGAGCAGTTCTTC
>.|.|TRBV7-2|TRBJ1-2
CASSLGPGQSYGYTF
TGTGCCAGCAGCTTAGGCCCGGGGCAGAGCTATGGCTACACCTTC
>few|.|TRBV7-9|TRBJ2-3
CASSDKGGVVPTDTQYF
TGTGCCAGCAGCGACAAGGGTGGTGTGGTTCCCACAGATACGCAGTATTTT
>.|.|TRBV20-1|TRBJ1-3
CCAISHGAGSGNTIYF
TGCTGTGCTATTTCACACGGGGCAGGCTCTGGAAACACCATATATTTT
>few|.|TRBV10-3|TRBJ1-2
CAIRGDGALYGYTF
TGTGCCATCAGAGGAGATGGGGCGCTTTATGGCTACACCTTC
>few|.|TRBV28|TRBJ2-4
CASSIAKNIQYF
TGTGCCAGCAGTATAGCCAAAAACATTCAGTACTTC
>few|.|TRBV12-3/TRBV12-4|TRBJ1-2
CASRGVGEYGYTF
TGTGCCAGCAGAGGGGTGGGGGAGTATGGCTACACCTTC
>.|.|TRBV28|TRBJ2-7
CASSLQGSRTAKF
TGTGCCAGCAGTTTACAGGGAAGCCGCACCGCTAAATTC
>few|.|TRBV12-3/TRBV12-4|TRBJ2-1
CASGPKGQFF
TGTGCCAGCGGACCTAAGGGGCAGTTCTTC
>few|TRBD1|TRBV5-1|TRBJ1-2
CASSLRGGTGPNYGYTF
TGCGCCAGCAGCCTGCGGGGCGGGACAGGGCCTAACTATGGCTACACCTTC
>.|.|TRBV6-2/TRBV6-3|TRBJ1-1
CASSYYGVAEAFF
TGTGCCAGCAGTTACTATGGTGTCGCTGAAGCTTTCTTT
>few|.|TRBV29-1|TRBJ2-1
CSVELRVRDEQFF
TGCAGCGTTGAATTACGGGTTCGGGATGAGCAGTTCTTC
>few|.|TRBV6-1|TRBJ2-2
CASSPSGGLYTGELFF
TGTGCCAGCAGTCCCTCCGGCGGGCTTTACACCGGGGAGCTGTTTTTT
>few|TRBD1|TRBV4-3|TRBJ2-7
CASSQDINRGYEQYF
TGCGCCAGCAGCCAAGATATTAACAGGGGTTACGAGCAGTACTTC
>.|.|TRBV19|TRBJ2-2
CASMGNRRGNTGELFF
TGTGCCAGTATGGGGAACAGACGGGGGAACACCGGGGAGCTGTTTTTT
>.|.|TRBV20-1|TRBJ2-7
CSVGSYEQYF
TGCAGTGTTGGCAGCTACGAGCAGTACTTC
>.|.|TRBV20-1|TRBJ2-7
CSARYGGYEQYF
TGCAGTGCTAGATATGGGGGGTACGAGCAGTACTTC
>few|.|TRBV7-6|TRBJ2-2
CASRVGNTGELFF
TGTGCCTCTAGGGTGGGCAACACCGGGGAGCTGTTTTTT